This T cell receptor (beta chain) is from a study of T cell repertoires in cytomegalovirus infection. Overall study context: TCR beta signatures that were public indicated CMV infection and matching HLA type.

This clonotype appeared once. Its antigen is currently unknown. The conserved closing phenylalanine or tryptophan is absent in this CDR3, likely reflecting a read error. TCRdb reanalysed the reads using MiXCR and keeps one entry per CDR3 protein. This table has over 450,000 distinct CDR3 sequences, over 9% appearing once. Study conclusions and caveats: Using cumulative public TCR beta family frequency, the authors identified those who carried CMV together with the relevant HLA. The ex vivo response was dominated by HLA-C-restricted CMV-specific TCR beta clonotypes.

CDR1 and CDR2 from the germline V gene are MDHEN and SYDVKM. The ends were cut back, 7 bases at V and 3 bases at J, with 4 bases in the middle. The CDR3 is 11 amino acids. Sequenced sample: PBMCs. This TCR was recovered from a human donor in good health (CMV status not recorded). Some clones in this sample may be carry-over from other donors' samples. The chain recombines TRBV28 with TRBJ2-1; D remains unclear. The CDR3 DNA sequence: TGTGCCAGCACCCGCTACAATGAGCAGTTCGTC. As protein: CASTRYNEQFV.